This T cell receptor beta chain comes out of a study of blood T cell repertoires in COVID-19. Across the study: The origin of the acute and convalescent COVID-19 samples was the United States, Italy and Spain.

Residents of about two dozen US areas, aged about 18 to 89 years, made up the participants. The study assigned cohorts using participant-reported clinical history. TCRdb's table, derived via immunoSEQ multiplex PCR, lists solely in-frame clones and lacks some. The sample carries approximately 440,000 clones, 90% recorded once. The germline V gene has CDR1 SGHAT and CDR2 FQNNGV. V shed 2 bases and J shed 8 bases, with 15 bases lying between them. The CDR3 is 14 amino acids. Sequences were obtained from PBMCs or T cells enriched from blood (not recorded which). The sequence came from a young man who had recovered from COVID-19. The chain joins TRBV11-2 to TRBJ1-2, with D unresolved. CDR3 sequence (DNA): TGTGCCAGCAGCTTATCCCCGGGGTCCCCCGGCTACACCTTC. Amino acids: CASSLSPGSPGYTF.